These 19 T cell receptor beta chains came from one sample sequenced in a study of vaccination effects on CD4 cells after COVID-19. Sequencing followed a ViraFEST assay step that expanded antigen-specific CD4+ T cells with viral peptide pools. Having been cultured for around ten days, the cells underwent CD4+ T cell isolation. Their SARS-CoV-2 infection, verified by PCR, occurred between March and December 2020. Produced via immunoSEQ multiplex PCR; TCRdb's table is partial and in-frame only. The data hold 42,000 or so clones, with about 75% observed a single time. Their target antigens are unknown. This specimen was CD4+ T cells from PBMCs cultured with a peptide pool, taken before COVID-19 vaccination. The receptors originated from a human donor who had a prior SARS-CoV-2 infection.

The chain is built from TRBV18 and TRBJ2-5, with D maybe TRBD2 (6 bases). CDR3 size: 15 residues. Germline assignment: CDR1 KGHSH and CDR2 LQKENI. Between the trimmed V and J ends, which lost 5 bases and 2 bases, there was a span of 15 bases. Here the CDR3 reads CASSGLAGPQETQYF. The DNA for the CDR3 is TGTGCCAGCTCAGGACTTGCGGGACCTCAAGAGACCCAGTACTTC.

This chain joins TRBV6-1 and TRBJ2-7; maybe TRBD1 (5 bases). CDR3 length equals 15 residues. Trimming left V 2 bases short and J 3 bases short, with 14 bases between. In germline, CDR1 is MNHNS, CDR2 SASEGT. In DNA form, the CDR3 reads TGTGCCAGCAGTGAAAGGGGATCGCGATTCTACGAGCAGTACTTC. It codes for CASSERGSRFYEQYF.

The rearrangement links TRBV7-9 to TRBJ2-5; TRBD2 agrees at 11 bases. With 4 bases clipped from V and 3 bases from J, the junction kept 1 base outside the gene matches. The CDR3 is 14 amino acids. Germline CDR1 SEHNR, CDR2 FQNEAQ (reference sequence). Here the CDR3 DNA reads TGTGCCAGCAGCTCGGGACTAGCGGAAGAGACCCAGTACTTC. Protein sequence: CASSSGLAEETQYF.

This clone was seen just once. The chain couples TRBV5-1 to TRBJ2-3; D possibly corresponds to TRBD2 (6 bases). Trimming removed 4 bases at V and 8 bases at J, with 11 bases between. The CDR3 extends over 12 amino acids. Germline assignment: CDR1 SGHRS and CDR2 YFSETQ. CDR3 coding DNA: TGCGCCAGCAGCGAGGACGGGGGTACGCAGTATTTT. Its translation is CASSEDGGTQYF.

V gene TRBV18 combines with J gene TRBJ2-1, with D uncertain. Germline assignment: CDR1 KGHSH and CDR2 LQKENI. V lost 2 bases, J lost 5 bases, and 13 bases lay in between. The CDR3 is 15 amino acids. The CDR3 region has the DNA TGTGCCAGCTCACCAGAGGCCGGGTCGGACAATGAGCAGTTCTTC. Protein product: CASSPEAGSDNEQFF.

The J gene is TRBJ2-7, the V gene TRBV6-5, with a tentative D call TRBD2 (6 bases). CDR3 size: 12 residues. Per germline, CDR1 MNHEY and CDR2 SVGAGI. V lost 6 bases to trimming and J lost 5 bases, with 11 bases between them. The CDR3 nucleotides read TGTGCCAGCAGGGATCCGGGGGACGAGCAGTACTTC. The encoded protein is CASRDPGDEQYF.

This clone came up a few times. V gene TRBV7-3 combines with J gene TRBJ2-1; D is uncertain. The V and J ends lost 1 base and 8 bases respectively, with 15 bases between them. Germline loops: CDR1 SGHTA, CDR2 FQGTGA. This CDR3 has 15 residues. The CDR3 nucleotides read TGTGCCAGCAGCTTAAGTAGGGAAGCTATCGATGAGCAGTTCTTC. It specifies CASSLSREAIDEQFF.

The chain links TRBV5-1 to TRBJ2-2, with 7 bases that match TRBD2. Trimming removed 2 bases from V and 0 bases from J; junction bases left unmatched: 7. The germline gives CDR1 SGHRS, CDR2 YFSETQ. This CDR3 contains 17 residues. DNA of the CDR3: TGCGCCAGCAGCTTTGAGGGCCTAGCGGCGAACACCGGGGAGCTGTTTTTT. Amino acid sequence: CASSFEGLAANTGELFF.

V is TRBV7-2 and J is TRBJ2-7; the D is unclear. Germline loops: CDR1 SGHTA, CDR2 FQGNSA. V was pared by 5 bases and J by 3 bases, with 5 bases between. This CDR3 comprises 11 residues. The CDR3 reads CASSQHYEQYF. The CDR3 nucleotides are TGTGCCAGCAGCCAGCACTACGAGCAGTACTTC. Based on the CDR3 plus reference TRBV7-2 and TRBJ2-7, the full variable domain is GAGVSQSPSNKVTEKGKDVELRCDPISGHTALYWYRQSLGQGLEFLIYFQGNSAPDKSGLPSDRFSAERTGGSVSTLTIQRTQQEDSAVYLCASSQHYEQYFGPGTRLTVT.

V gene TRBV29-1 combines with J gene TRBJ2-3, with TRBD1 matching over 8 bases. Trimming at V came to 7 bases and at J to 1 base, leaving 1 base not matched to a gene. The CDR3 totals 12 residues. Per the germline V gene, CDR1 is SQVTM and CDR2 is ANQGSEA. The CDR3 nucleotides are TGCAGCGCGGGACAGGGCACAGATACGCAGTATTTT. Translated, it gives CSAGQGTDTQYF.

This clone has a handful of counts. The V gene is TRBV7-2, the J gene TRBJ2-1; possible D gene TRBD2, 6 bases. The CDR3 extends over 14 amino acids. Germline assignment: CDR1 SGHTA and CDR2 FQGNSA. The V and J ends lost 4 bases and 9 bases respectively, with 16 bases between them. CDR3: CASSSGTPRREQFF. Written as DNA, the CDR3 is TGTGCCAGCAGCTCCGGGACTCCCAGACGTGAGCAGTTCTTC.

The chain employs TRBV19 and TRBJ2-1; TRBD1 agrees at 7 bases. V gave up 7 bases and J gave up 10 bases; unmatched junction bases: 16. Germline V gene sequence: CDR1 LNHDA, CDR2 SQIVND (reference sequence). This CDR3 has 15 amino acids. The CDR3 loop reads CASTTLKPHRGEQFF. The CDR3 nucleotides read TGTGCCAGTACCACCCTCAAACCTCACAGGGGCGAGCAGTTCTTC.

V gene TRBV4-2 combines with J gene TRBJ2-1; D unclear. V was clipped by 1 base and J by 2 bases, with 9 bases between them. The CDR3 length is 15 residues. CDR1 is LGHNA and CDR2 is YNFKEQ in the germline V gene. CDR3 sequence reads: CASSQGGTAYNEQFF. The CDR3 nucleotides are TGTGCCAGCAGCCAAGGGGGAACAGCCTACAATGAGCAGTTCTTC.

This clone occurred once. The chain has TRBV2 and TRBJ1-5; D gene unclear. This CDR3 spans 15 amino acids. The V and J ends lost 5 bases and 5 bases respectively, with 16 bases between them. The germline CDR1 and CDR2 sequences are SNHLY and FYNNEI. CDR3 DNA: TGTGCCAGCAGTCCATCGACCCCCGGGGATCAGCCCCAGCATTTT. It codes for CASSPSTPGDQPQHF.

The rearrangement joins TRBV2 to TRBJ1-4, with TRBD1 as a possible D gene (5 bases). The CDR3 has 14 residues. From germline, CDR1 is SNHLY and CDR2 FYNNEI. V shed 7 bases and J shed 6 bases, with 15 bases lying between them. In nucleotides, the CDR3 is TGTGCCAGCAAGGGGAGCCTCGGAGATGAAAAACTGTTTTTT. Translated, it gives CASKGSLGDEKLFF.

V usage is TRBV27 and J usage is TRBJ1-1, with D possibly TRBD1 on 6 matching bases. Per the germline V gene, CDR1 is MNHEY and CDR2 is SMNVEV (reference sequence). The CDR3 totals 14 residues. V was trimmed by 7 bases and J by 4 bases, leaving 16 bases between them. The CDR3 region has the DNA TGTGCCAGCATGGACAGTTGGGTTGGCACTGAAGCTTTCTTT. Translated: CASMDSWVGTEAFF.

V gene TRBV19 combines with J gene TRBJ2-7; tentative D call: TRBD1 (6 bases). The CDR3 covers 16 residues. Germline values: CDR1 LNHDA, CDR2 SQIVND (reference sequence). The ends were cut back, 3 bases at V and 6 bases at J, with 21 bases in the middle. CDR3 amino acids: CASSIKGSQGISEQYF. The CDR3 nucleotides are TGTGCCAGTAGTATTAAGGGGTCTCAGGGGATTAGCGAGCAGTACTTC.

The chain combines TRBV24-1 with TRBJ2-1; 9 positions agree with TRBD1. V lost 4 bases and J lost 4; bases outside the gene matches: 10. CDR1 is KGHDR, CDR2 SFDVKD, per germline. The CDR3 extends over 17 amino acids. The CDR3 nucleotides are TGTGCCACCAGTGACCATCGACAGGGGGTCTCGTACAATGAGCAGTTCTTC. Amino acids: CATSDHRQGVSYNEQFF.

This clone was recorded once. CDR3 sequence reads: CASSQNSGEETQYF. CDR3 in DNA: TGTGCCAGCAGCCAAAATAGCGGAGAAGAGACCCAGTACTTC. The chain is built from TRBV11-2 and TRBJ2-5; the D gene is possibly TRBD2 (6 bases). Germline lookup yields CDR1 SGHAT and CDR2 FQNNGV. Trimming shortened V by 5 bases and J by 3 bases, and 13 bases separated the two germline ends. The CDR3 runs to 14 residues.